This is a list of T cell receptor beta chains from one sample in a study of CD8 T cells in Susac syndrome. TCRdb re-analysed the immunoSEQ multiplex PCR reads in MiXCR, keeping a single row per CDR3 protein. There are 200,000 or so distinct CDR3 sequences in the sample; 90% to 95% occur only once, and about 0.09% lies in the top ten. The sequenced sample was CD4+ T cells from PBMCs. These TCRs come from a human donor with multiple sclerosis. Both conserved end residues are part of each CDR3. The D gene is left open where the match is weak. Only part of the rows carry a size: once, few, many, or a class if the clone is expanded.

>TRBV10-3|-|14|TRBD1|TRBJ1-2
TGTGCCATCAGTGAAGCAGGGGGCTCCTATGGCTACACCTTC
CAISEAGGSYGYTF
>TRBV11-2|-|15|-|TRBJ2-7
TGTGCCAGCAGCTTAGTGGCACGAGGCGCCTACGAGCAGTACTTC
CASSLVARGAYEQYF
>TRBV18|-|17|-|TRBJ2-1
TGTGCCAGCTCACCACCGAGAGGAACGGAGGATGACAATGAGCAGTTCTTC
CASSPPRGTEDDNEQFF
>TRBV29-1|-|13|TRBD1|TRBJ1-2
TGCAGCGTTGCGGACAGGGGTGACTATGGCTACACCTTC
CSVADRGDYGYTF
>TRBV29-1|-|16|-|TRBJ2-1
TGCAGCGTTGTTTCCAGGGACGGAAGCTCCTACAATGAGCAGTTCTTC
CSVVSRDGSSYNEQFF
>TRBV2|-|15|TRBD1|TRBJ2-5
TGTGCCAGCAGTGTGGGACAGGGTCTCCAAGAGACCCAGTACTTC
CASSVGQGLQETQYF
>TRBV23-1|-|17|-|TRBJ1-2
TGCGCCAGCAGTCAATCGAAGGGGGGCAGGTTCGACTATGGCTACACCTTC
CASSQSKGGRFDYGYTF
>TRBV12-3/TRBV12-4|-|13|-|TRBJ2-1
TGTGCCAGCAGTTTTCAGACGGCAGGAAAGCAGTTCTTC
CASSFQTAGKQFF
>TRBV4-2|-|15|-|TRBJ2-2
TGTGCCAGCAGCCAAGATACTACTAACACCGGGGAGCTGTTTTTT
CASSQDTTNTGELFF
>TRBV18|-|13|TRBD1|TRBJ1-1
TGTGCCAGCTCACAGGGACAGGGAGGGGAAGCTTTCTTT
CASSQGQGGEAFF
>TRBV18|-|13|-|TRBJ2-7
TGTGCCAGCTCACCACCTGGTTACATCTTTCAGTACTTC
CASSPPGYIFQYF
>TRBV2|-|18|TRBD2|TRBJ2-2
TGTGCCAGCACTGAGGTCTCGGGACTAGCGGCGAACACCGGGGAGCTGTTTTTT
CASTEVSGLAANTGELFF
>TRBV27|-|15|-|TRBJ1-5
TGTGCCAGCAGGGCATCGACAGTGAGCAATCAGCCCCAGCATTTT
CASRASTVSNQPQHF
>TRBV9|-|15|TRBD2|TRBJ2-5
TGTGCCAGCAGCGTAGGGACTAGCGGGGCGGAGACCCAGTACTTC
CASSVGTSGAETQYF
>TRBV7-2|-|13|-|TRBJ1-3
TGTGCCAGCGGGACGACAACTGGAAACACCATATATTTT
CASGTTTGNTIYF
>TRBV20-1|-|11|-|TRBJ2-1
TGCAGTGCTAGAGGGGGGAATGAGCAGTTCTTC
CSARGGNEQFF
>TRBV9|-|14|-|TRBJ2-7
TGTGCCAGCAGCGTAGACGGGAACCCCTACGAGCAGTACTTC
CASSVDGNPYEQYF
>TRBV2|once|14|TRBD1|TRBJ1-5
TGTGCCAGCAACGGACAGGGGCCTAATCAGCCCCAGCATTTT
CASNGQGPNQPQHF
>TRBV27|-|14|-|TRBJ2-5
TGTGCCATCAATTTCCCGTTTCAACAAGAGACCCAGTACTTC
CAINFPFQQETQYF
>TRBV7-8|-|15|TRBD2|TRBJ2-7
TGTGCCAGCAGCGTAAGCTTTGCGGGAGAGCGCGAGCAGTACTTC
CASSVSFAGEREQYF
>TRBV6-5|few|13|-|TRBJ2-7
TGTGCCAGCAGTTACTCGCGGGGCTACGAGCAGTACTTC
CASSYSRGYEQYF
>TRBV3-1|-|14|-|TRBJ2-7
TGTGCCAGCAGCCAAGAGGGGGTTTCCTACGAGCAGTACTTC
CASSQEGVSYEQYF
>TRBV7-9|-|13|-|TRBJ2-7
TGTGCCAGCAGCCTAACCTACAACCACGAGCAGTACTTC
CASSLTYNHEQYF
>TRBV29-1|once|11|-|TRBJ1-1
TGCAGCGTAGTCGGGGACACTGAAGCTTTCTTT
CSVVGDTEAFF
>TRBV19|-|13|-|TRBJ1-1
TGTGCCAGTAGTATAGAGCGGAACACTGAAGCTTTCTTT
CASSIERNTEAFF
>TRBV3-1|-|14|-|TRBJ1-6
TGTGCCAGCAGCCACCCCGGAGCCCATTCACCCCTCCACTTT
CASSHPGAHSPLHF
>TRBV24-1|once|15|TRBD2|TRBJ2-1
TGTGCCACCAGTGCCCGCGGGGGGGTGCACAATGAGCAGTTCTTC
CATSARGGVHNEQFF
>TRBV2|-|16|-|TRBJ2-3
TGTGCCAGCAGGGCCCTCGGTGGGGTCTTCCCAGATACGCAGTATTTT
CASRALGGVFPDTQYF
>TRBV18|-|14|TRBD1|TRBJ1-5
TGTGCCAGCTCCGAAGCAGGGGGGGAACAGCCCCAGCATTTT
CASSEAGGEQPQHF
>TRBV2|-|14|-|TRBJ2-5
TGTGCCAGCAGTGCCCGAGGGGGGCAAGAGACCCAGTACTTC
CASSARGGQETQYF
>TRBV2|-|13|-|TRBJ2-3
TGTGCCAGCAGTGATCGGGGTGGGGATACGCAGTATTTT
CASSDRGGDTQYF
>TRBV7-2|-|13|-|TRBJ1-5
TGTGCCAGCAGTCGGACGCAGGGTCAGCCCCAGCATTTT
CASSRTQGQPQHF
>TRBV3-1|-|12|-|TRBJ1-2
TGTGCCAGCAGCCGGGACCACCGTGGCTACACCTTC
CASSRDHRGYTF
>TRBV15|-|16|TRBD2|TRBJ2-5
TGTGCCACCAGCACCCGCAGACTAGCGGGGCAAGAGACCCAGTACTTC
CATSTRRLAGQETQYF
>TRBV6-1|-|13|-|TRBJ1-2
TGTGCCAGCAGTGTCCACAGGGCAGATGGCTACACCTTC
CASSVHRADGYTF
>TRBV11-3|-|15|-|TRBJ2-5
TGTGCCAGCAGCCCCAGAGGGAACTTTGGGGAGGCCCAGTACTTC
CASSPRGNFGEAQYF
>TRBV5-1|-|14|-|TRBJ2-7
TGCGCCAGCAGCCTGGAACGGGGGCGCGACGAGCAGTACTTC
CASSLERGRDEQYF
>TRBV3-1|-|15|TRBD2|TRBJ2-1
TGTGCCAGCAGACAAGGACTAGCGGTTAACAATGAGCAGTTCTTC
CASRQGLAVNNEQFF
>TRBV7-9|-|14|-|TRBJ1-1
TGTGCCAGCGCCTCCATGGGGGTGAACACTGAAGCTTTCTTT
CASASMGVNTEAFF
>TRBV29-1|once|13|TRBD1|TRBJ2-1
TGCAGCGTTGAGGGGGACAGGGGCAATGAGCAGTTCTTC
CSVEGDRGNEQFF
>TRBV9|-|13|-|TRBJ2-5
TGTGCCAGCAGCGCGGGGGTGGAAGAGACCCAGTACTTC
CASSAGVEETQYF
>TRBV6-1|-|16|-|TRBJ1-1
TGTGCCAGCAGCCCCCGTTTTACTACAGGGAACACTGAAGCTTTCTTT
CASSPRFTTGNTEAFF
>TRBV29-1|-|12|-|TRBJ1-6
TGCAGCGTTCGAGGGGACACCGGACCCCTCCACTTT
CSVRGDTGPLHF
>TRBV7-6|-|15|TRBD1|TRBJ1-2
TGTGCCAGCAGCTCACAGGGGTTTGTTGGGACTGGCTACACCTTC
CASSSQGFVGTGYTF
>TRBV7-6|-|17|-|TRBJ2-5
TGTGCCAGCAGCCAGTCGTTCAGATCGGCTAGCACAGAGACCCAGTACTTC
CASSQSFRSASTETQYF
>TRBV6-5|-|12|TRBD1|TRBJ1-2
TGTGCCAGAAACCCCGGGACAGAGGGCTACACCTTC
CARNPGTEGYTF
>TRBV6-2/TRBV6-3|-|15|TRBD2|TRBJ2-7
TGTGCCAGCAGTTACCGAGCGGGGGGGCTACTCGAACAGTACTTC
CASSYRAGGLLEQYF
>TRBV12-3/TRBV12-4|-|15|-|TRBJ1-1
TGTGCCAGCAGTCCCTGGGGAACGTCGAACACTGAAGCTTTCTTT
CASSPWGTSNTEAFF
>TRBV3-1|once|15|TRBD2|TRBJ2-1
TGTGCCAGCAGCCCCTCTAGCGGGAGGGGCCCCAAGCAGTTCTTC
CASSPSSGRGPKQFF
>TRBV25-1|-|13|-|TRBJ1-2
TGTGCCAGCAGTGAAGTAAACAGGGACGGCTACACCTTC
CASSEVNRDGYTF
>TRBV29-1|-|11|TRBD1|TRBJ1-2
TGCAGCTTCAGACAGGGGGATGGCTACACCTTC
CSFRQGDGYTF
>TRBV9|-|15|-|TRBJ2-4
TGTGCCAGCAGCGTCGGGGTGGGGCCTTCGGGGATTCAGTACTTC
CASSVGVGPSGIQYF